The present T cell receptor beta chain was sequenced within a study of T-cell memory formation after mild COVID-19. Regarding the study as a whole: CD4+ bias marked clones expanding day 15 to 37, unlike balanced contracting clones.

Trimming shortened V by 5 bases and J by 9 bases, and 22 bases separated the two germline ends. The germline V gene has CDR1 MGHRA and CDR2 YSYEKL. This CDR3 region has 15 residues. Each CDR3 protein is one row after TCRdb ran MiXCR on the 5' RACE reads. The sample includes 200,000 to 300,000 distinct CDR3 sequences, over 15% of them seen just once. As for this clonotype: Its specificity is unknown.

This chain links TRBV4-1 with TRBJ1-1; D is uncertain. This receptor was taken from a man younger than 35 who had mild COVID-19 (a few samples of this study predate the infection). Cell type and time point are not known. The sequenced sample consisted of PBMCs or a T cell subset sorted from them (not recorded which). Written as DNA, the CDR3 is TGCGCCAGCAGCGCCTCGATCGCCCTACCAATCAAAGCTTTCTTT. Residues: CASSASIALPIKAFF.